This is a list of T cell receptor beta chains from one sample in a study of shared clonotypes between healthy human individuals. This table comes from immunoSEQ multiplex PCR, and its TCRdb copy is limited to in-frame clones, with some not included. Among fewer than 800,000 clones listed, about 90% were seen once. Material for sequencing was naive CD8+ T cells sorted from blood. The source of these receptors is a man aged 30-40 years in good health. CDR3s include the opening cysteine and the closing phenylalanine or tryptophan. A D gene is named only where the DNA matches it firmly.

len	v_gene	d_gene	j_gene	CDR3nt	CDR3aa
11	TRBV28	.	TRBJ2-1	TGTGCCAGCAGAGTAGGCAATGAGCAGTTCTTC	CASRVGNEQFF
13	TRBV5-8	.	TRBJ1-2	TGTGCCAGCAGCTTTGTCGAACCGGGAGGCTACACCTTC	CASSFVEPGGYTF
12	TRBV28	.	TRBJ2-1	TGTGCCAGCAGTTTATGGGGCAGGGAGCAGTTCTTC	CASSLWGREQFF
16	TRBV7-2	.	TRBJ2-7	TGTGCCAGCAGCCTTCCCCTGGGCAGGTCTCTAAACGAGCAGTACTTC	CASSLPLGRSLNEQYF
14	TRBV29-1	TRBD2	TRBJ2-1	TGCAGCGTGGGGGGACTAGCGGGAGTCAATGAGCAGTTCTTC	CSVGGLAGVNEQFF
16	TRBV9	.	TRBJ2-1	TGTGCCAGCACCCCGGGGGCAGGGGACCCCTACAATGAGCAGTTCTTC	CASTPGAGDPYNEQFF
19	TRBV2	TRBD2	TRBJ2-2	TGTGCCAGCAGTCGAATAAAGGGACTAGCGGGCTCGAGGACCGGGGAGCTGTTTTTT	CASSRIKGLAGSRTGELFF
16	TRBV29-1	.	TRBJ2-7	TGCAGCGTTGAACCCTTGGGCGAAGGGACGACCTACGAGCAGTACTTC	CSVEPLGEGTTYEQYF
14	TRBV4-1	.	TRBJ1-1	TGCGCCAGCAGCCATGACACGATGAACACTGAAGCTTTCTTT	CASSHDTMNTEAFF
11	TRBV19	.	TRBJ1-1	TGTGCCAGCGTTGGGAACACTGAAGCTTTCTTT	CASVGNTEAFF
14	TRBV9	.	TRBJ1-1	TGTGCCAGCAGCGTGAGGGGCACGAACACTGAAGCTTTCTTT	CASSVRGTNTEAFF
15	TRBV15	.	TRBJ1-3	TGTGCCACCAGTCCAAATACCCACTCTGGAAACACCATATATTTT	CATSPNTHSGNTIYF